These T cell receptor beta chains were read from a single sample in a study of CD8+ T cells in alopecia areata. Method: immunoSEQ multiplex PCR; TCRdb's copy keeps in-frame clones and lacks some. The sample records some 110,000 clones, about 60% being singletons. Sequencing used CD4+ T cells sorted from blood. The source is a human donor in good health. Each CDR3 is given without its conserved first and last residue.

CDR3 length	V gene	J gene	CDR3 protein
13	TRBV30	TRBJ2-3	AWSVLPGGTDTQY
10	TRBV7-2	TRBJ2-3	ASSDPLATQY
12	TRBV2	TRBJ1-1	ASQGTGGYTEAF
9	TRBV6-6	TRBJ1-2	ASRTGDGYT
13	TRBV4-1	TRBJ2-5	ASTQRGLDKETQY
13	TRBV5-1	TRBJ2-2	ASSQRDGGTGELF
14	TRBV5-1	TRBJ2-1	ASSYGTGSSYNEQF
13	TRBV4-1	TRBJ2-1	ASSQPGQVYNEQF
11	TRBV10-2	TRBJ1-5	ASSESQDQPQH
11	TRBV2	TRBJ2-3	ASRPGLADTQY
11	TRBV4-1	TRBJ1-6	ASSQGMWGTLH
11	TRBV30	TRBJ1-2	AWSVRGSRSYT
14	TRBV5-1	TRBJ1-1	ASSLTSGTANTEAF
11	TRBV27	TRBJ1-1	ASSRDRNTEAF
15	TRBV30	TRBJ2-2	AWSVRRSGPETGELF
14	TRBV7-6	TRBJ2-7	ASSFDPSGVSYEQY
11	TRBV5-1	TRBJ2-5	ASSPGLAGTQY
11	TRBV4-1	TRBJ1-6	ASSQDQGLPLH
14	TRBV6-5	TRBJ2-1	ASSYSTSGGANEQF
13	TRBV10-2	TRBJ1-1	ASSLGGGGHTEAF
13	TRBV5-1	TRBJ1-1	ASSDGTGWGTEAF
10	TRBV25-1	TRBJ1-2	ASSEGFGGYT
11	TRBV5-1	TRBJ1-5	ASSLNSNQPQH
12	TRBV29-1	TRBJ1-4	SVEDPVSYEKLF
10	TRBV5-1	TRBJ2-2	ASSLAIGELF
13	TRBV5-1	TRBJ1-1	ASRSDGHSNTEAF
11	TRBV9	TRBJ2-7	ASSVGLNYEQY
12	TRBV29-1	TRBJ2-5	SVANTQGRETQY
11	TRBV2	TRBJ2-3	ASSPRGTDTQY
9	TRBV30	TRBJ1-4	AWDTGLKLF
13	TRBV19	TRBJ1-5	ASSVQGARNQPQH
11	TRBV6-1	TRBJ1-1	ASSLGQGPYAF
12	TRBV29-1	TRBJ2-6	SVEGGSGANVLT
13	TRBV30	TRBJ2-3	AWSKGLGEADTQY
13	TRBV4-2	TRBJ1-5	ASSQGTGSNQPQH
9	TRBV10-3	TRBJ1-2	AIGRDYGYT
14	TRBV27	TRBJ2-7	ASSSVAAQGSYEQY
9	TRBV6-1	.	ASSGGSEQY
11	TRBV29-1	TRBJ1-1	SVEVGMGTEAF
12	TRBV2	TRBJ1-5	ASSEGIVYQSQH
14	TRBV6-5	TRBJ1-5	ASSFNSGFFNQPQH